These 20 T cell receptor beta chains originate from one sample sequenced in a study of identical twins. TCRdb itself ran the 5' RACE reads through MiXCR, one entry per CDR3 protein. The data contain roughly 480,000 distinct CDR3 sequences, 20% to 25% of them singletons. These same records also appear under a second study, on T cells expressing NK-cell markers.

The sequenced sample consisted of CD4+ T cells sorted from blood. These receptors were obtained from a woman in her late teens or twenties in good health.

The chain links TRBV5-1 to TRBJ2-5, with TRBD2 identical over 15 bases. The CDR3 is 16 amino acids. The junction had 6 bases not matched to a gene; V was cut back by 4 bases and J by 5 bases. Germline values: CDR1 SGHRS, CDR2 YFSETQ. The CDR3 spells CASSLRGTSGGETQYF. The CDR3 coding sequence is TGCGCCAGCAGCCTTCGTGGGACTAGCGGGGGGGAGACCCAGTACTTC.

As concerns this clonotype: A much larger clonotype is one base distant, so this may be a read error. The chain joins TRBV24-1 to TRBJ2-6, with TRBD2 identical over 8 bases. The CDR3 has 16 amino acids. V shed 7 bases, J shed 1 base, and the junction held 5 bases outside the gene matches. Germline CDR1 and CDR2: KGHDR and SFDVKD. DNA of the CDR3: TGTGCCACCAGGGAACTAGCGGAGTCTGGGGCCAACGTCCTGACTTTC. Translating gives CATRELAESGANVLTF.

This clonotype was found a few times. CDR3 loop: CSARKSGGASEQFF. For the CDR3, the DNA is TGCAGTGCTAGAAAAAGCGGGGGGGCGAGTGAGCAGTTCTTC. This chain links TRBV20-1 with TRBJ2-1; TRBD2 aligns across 10 bases. Germline V gene sequence: CDR1 DFQATT, CDR2 SNEGSKA (reference sequence). This CDR3 has 14 amino acids. The junction had 7 bases not matched to a gene; V was cut back by 2 bases and J by 9 bases.

This clonotype was detected only a few times. The V gene is TRBV4-3, the J gene TRBJ2-5; 7 nucleotides line up with TRBD2. CDR3 length: 13 amino acids. Looked up from germline, CDR1 is LGHNA and CDR2 is YSLEER. J lost 9 bases, V lost 1 base, and 5 bases had no gene match. The DNA of the CDR3 is TGCGCCAGCAGCCAAGCGCGGGAGATGCCCCAGTACTTC. Its translation: CASSQAREMPQYF.

In nucleotides, the CDR3 is TGTGCCAGCTCACCTGGCTACCGCACAGATACGCAGTATTTT. Its protein is CASSPGYRTDTQYF. V and J are TRBV18 and TRBJ2-3; D not resolved. The CDR3 contains 14 residues. Germline-derived CDR1 and CDR2 are KGHSH and LQKENI. V was pared by 3 bases and J by 1 base, with 8 bases between.

This chain joins TRBV9 and TRBJ2-3; D not certain. Trimming took off 2 bases at V and 4 bases at J, with 5 bases between the two ends. CDR1 and CDR2 (germline): SGDLS, YYNGEE. There are 12 residues in the CDR3. CDR3 nucleotide sequence: TGTGCCAGCAGCGTTCCCTCAGATACGCAGTATTTT. This codes for CASSVPSDTQYF.

This sequence joins TRBV20-1 and TRBJ2-7, with D perhaps assigned TRBD1 or TRBD2 (6 bases each). The V gene's germline CDR1 is DFQATT and CDR2 SNEGSKA (reference sequence). The CDR3 covers 12 residues. Trimming pared 5 bases from V and 6 bases from J, leaving 14 bases between. For the CDR3, the DNA is TGCAGTGCTCCTCGGGGGCACTCCGAGCAGTACTTC. Amino acids: CSAPRGHSEQYF.

The sample holds a few counts of this clonotype. The chain recombines TRBV20-1 with TRBJ2-5; 11 bases are a match to TRBD2. With V trimmed by 5 bases and J by 0 bases, 14 bases remained unmatched. This CDR3 has 18 amino acids. CDR1 and CDR2 from the germline V gene are DFQATT and SNEGSKA (reference sequence). This CDR3 reads CSALLAGAPKYYQETQYF. DNA for the CDR3: TGCAGTGCTCTACTAGCGGGGGCCCCCAAATATTACCAAGAGACCCAGTACTTC.

The CDR3 sequence is CASSKRQGVGEQFF. The CDR3 region has the DNA TGCGCCAGCAGCAAGAGACAGGGCGTTGGGGAGCAGTTCTTC. The chain uses TRBV5-1 and TRBJ2-1; 7 bases are shared with TRBD1. CDR1 is SGHRS and CDR2 is YFSETQ in the germline V gene. V was pared by 4 bases and J by 10 bases, with 11 bases of the junction left unmatched. The CDR3 runs 14 residues.

There are a few counts of this clonotype. The genes are TRBV20-1 and TRBJ1-1; 8 positions match TRBD1. This CDR3 has 14 amino acids. J was trimmed by 1 base and V by 4 bases; bases with no gene match: 5. Germline CDR1 is DFQATT and CDR2 is SNEGSKA (reference sequence). CDR3 in amino acids: CSATGGGPNTEAFF. The CDR3 DNA reads TGCAGTGCTACAGGGGGCGGACCGAACACTGAAGCTTTCTTT.

CDR3 nucleotide sequence: TGTGCCAGCAGCGCAGACAGAGTAGAAAAACTGTTTTTT. This translates into CASSADRVEKLFF. The chain joins TRBV7-9 to TRBJ1-4; maybe TRBD1 (5 bases). The CDR3 runs to 13 residues. Germline V CDR1 and CDR2: SEHNR, FQNEAQ (reference sequence). The V and J ends lost 5 bases and 8 bases respectively, with 12 bases between them.

This clonotype appeared a few times. The chain joins TRBV18 to TRBJ2-5; perhaps D is TRBD1 or TRBD2 (5 bases each). CDR3 length equals 14 residues. CDR1 KGHSH and CDR2 LQKENI come from the germline V gene. The V gene lost 6 bases and the J gene lost 1 base, with 12 bases spanning the gap. This chain's CDR3 is CASSIDGAQETQYF. CDR3 coding DNA: TGTGCCAGCTCGATTGACGGGGCCCAAGAGACCCAGTACTTC. Together with reference TRBV18 and TRBJ2-5, the CDR3 gives the full variable domain: NAGVMQNPRHLVRRRGQEARLRCSPMKGHSHVYWYRQLPEEGLKFMVYLQKENIIDESGMPKERFSAEFPKEGPSILRIQQVVRGDSAAYFCASSIDGAQETQYFGPGTRLLVL.

V is TRBV14 and J is TRBJ2-5; D is ambiguous. Germline V gene sequence: CDR1 SGHDN, CDR2 FVKESK. V lost 3 bases, J lost 5 bases, and 16 bases lay in between. The length of the CDR3 is 15 residues. The CDR3 spells CASSHNPWVVETQYF. The CDR3, as DNA: TGTGCCAGCAGCCACAATCCTTGGGTGGTGGAGACCCAGTACTTC.

In this sample, this clonotype turned up a few times. This rearrangement joins TRBV3-1 to TRBJ2-3; weak D call: TRBD2 (5 bases). The CDR3 has 15 amino acids. The germline V and J ends were trimmed by 3 bases and 0 bases, with 10 bases remaining between them. Germline CDR1 LGHDT, CDR2 YNNKEL (reference sequence). Written as DNA, the CDR3 is TGTGCCAGCAGCCATTTAGCGCTTAGCACAGATACGCAGTATTTT. Its protein product is CASSHLALSTDTQYF.

Only a few counts were recorded for this clonotype. V is TRBV29-1 and J is TRBJ2-1, with 10 bases lining up with TRBD2. In germline, CDR1 is SQVTM, CDR2 ANQGSEA. CDR3 length equals 15 residues. J was trimmed by 7 bases and V by 5 bases; bases with no gene match: 11. The CDR3 DNA follows: TGCAGCGTTCGTGGACAGCGGGGGGGCGGAAATGAGCAGTTCTTC. It translates to CSVRGQRGGGNEQFF.

This chain uses TRBV24-1 with TRBJ2-1; the D is unclear. From germline, CDR1 is KGHDR and CDR2 SFDVKD. V lost 3 bases and J 1 base, leaving 12 bases between the germline ends. This CDR3 has 16 amino acids. This chain's CDR3 is CATSDGLKQSYNEQFF. CDR3 coding DNA: TGTGCCACCAGTGATGGGCTGAAACAGTCCTACAATGAGCAGTTCTTC.

The chain links TRBV18 to TRBJ2-5; 12 positions agree with TRBD2. Germline assignment: CDR1 KGHSH and CDR2 LQKENI. The CDR3 loop spans 15 amino acids. V shed 3 bases, J shed 5 bases, and the junction held 4 bases outside the gene matches. The CDR3 spells CASSPTLAGGETQYF. The CDR3 bases are TGTGCCAGCTCACCGACTCTAGCGGGAGGGGAGACCCAGTACTTC.

The V call is TRBV15, the J call TRBJ1-6; possibly TRBD1 for D (6 bases). The CDR3 runs to 14 residues. Looked up from germline, CDR1 is LNHNV and CDR2 is YYDKDF (reference sequence). V was clipped by 0 bases and J by 10 bases, with 10 bases between them. The CDR3 DNA is TGTGCCACCAGCAGAGACAGGGGCGGATCACCCCTCCACTTT. This sequence encodes CATSRDRGGSPLHF.

The chain uses TRBV27 and TRBJ2-3, with D uncertain. With 1 base removed from V and 5 bases from J, the gap between germline ends came to 13 bases. The germline gives CDR1 MNHEY, CDR2 SMNVEV (reference sequence). The CDR3 totals 15 residues. Here the CDR3 DNA reads TGTGCCAGCAGTTTATATGGGTATACGGGAGATACGCAGTATTTT. This encodes CASSLYGYTGDTQYF.

This clonotype was observed many times. This chain uses TRBV20-1 with TRBJ2-1; tentatively, D is TRBD2 (5 bases). Trimming removed 3 bases at V and 6 bases at J, with 18 bases between. This CDR3 has 15 amino acids. Per germline, CDR1 DFQATT and CDR2 SNEGSKA (reference sequence). In nucleotides, the CDR3 is TGCAGTGCTAGCGCCCCATGGGGAGCGGCCAATGAGCAGTTCTTC. This codes for CSASAPWGAANEQFF.